This TCR beta chain derives from a study of shared clonotypes between healthy human individuals. The protocol was immunoSEQ multiplex PCR, while the TCRdb copy is restricted to in-frame clones and leaves out a portion. The sample carries a few hundred thousand clones, 70% to 85% recorded once. There are 13 residues in the CDR3. Per the germline V gene, CDR1 is SGHKS and CDR2 is YYEKEE (reference sequence). The ends were cut back, 2 bases at V and 1 base at J, with 6 bases in the middle. In this sample, this clone turned up a few times. Source material: PBMCs. This receptor was obtained from a middle-aged woman in good health. Some clones in this sample may be carry-over from other donors' samples. V is TRBV5-5 and J is TRBJ1-1; D is undetermined. The DNA of the CDR3 is TGTGCCAGCAGCTTTGAAACGAACACTGAAGCTTTCTTT. Translation: CASSFETNTEAFF.